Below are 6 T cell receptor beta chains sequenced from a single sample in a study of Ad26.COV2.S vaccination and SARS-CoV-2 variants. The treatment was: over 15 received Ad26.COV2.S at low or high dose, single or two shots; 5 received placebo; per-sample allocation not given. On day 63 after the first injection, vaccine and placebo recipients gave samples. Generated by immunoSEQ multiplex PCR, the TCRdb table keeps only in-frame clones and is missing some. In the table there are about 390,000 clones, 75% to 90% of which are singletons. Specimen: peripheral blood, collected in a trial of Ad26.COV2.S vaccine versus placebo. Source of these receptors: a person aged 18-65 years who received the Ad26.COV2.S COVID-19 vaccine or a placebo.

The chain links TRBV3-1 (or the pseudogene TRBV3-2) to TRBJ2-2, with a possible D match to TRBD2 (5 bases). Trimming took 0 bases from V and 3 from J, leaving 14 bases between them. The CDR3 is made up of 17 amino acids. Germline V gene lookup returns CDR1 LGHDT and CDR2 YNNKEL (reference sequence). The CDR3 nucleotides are TGTGCCAGCAGCCAAGATGGAAGGACTGGTTACACCGGGGAGCTGTTTTTT. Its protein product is CASSQDGRTGYTGELFF.

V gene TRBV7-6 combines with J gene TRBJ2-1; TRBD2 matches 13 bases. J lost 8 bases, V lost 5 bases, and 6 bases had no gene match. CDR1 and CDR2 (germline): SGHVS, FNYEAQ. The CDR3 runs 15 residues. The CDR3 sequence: CASSMTSGGLDEQFF. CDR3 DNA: TGTGCCAGCAGCATGACTAGCGGGGGGTTAGATGAGCAGTTCTTC. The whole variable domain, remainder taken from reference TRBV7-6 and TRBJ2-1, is GAGVSQSPRYKVTKRGQDVALRCDPISGHVSLYWYRQALGQGPEFLTYFNYEAQQDKSGLPNDRFSAERPEGSISTLTIQRTEQRDSAMYRCASSMTSGGLDEQFFGPGTRLTVL.

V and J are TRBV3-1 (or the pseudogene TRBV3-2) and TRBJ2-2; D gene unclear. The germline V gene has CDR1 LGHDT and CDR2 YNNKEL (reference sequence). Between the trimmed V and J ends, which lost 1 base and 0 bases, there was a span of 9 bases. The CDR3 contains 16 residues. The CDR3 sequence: CASSQVRRTNTGELFF. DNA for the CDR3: TGTGCCAGCAGCCAAGTGAGAAGAACGAACACCGGGGAGCTGTTTTTT.

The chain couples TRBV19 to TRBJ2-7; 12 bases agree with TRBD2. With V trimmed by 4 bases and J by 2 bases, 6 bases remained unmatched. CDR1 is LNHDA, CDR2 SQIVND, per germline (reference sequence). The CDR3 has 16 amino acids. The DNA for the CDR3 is TGTGCCAGTAGTACCTCTCGACTAGCGGGGGCCTACGAGCAGTACTTC. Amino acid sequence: CASSTSRLAGAYEQYF.

The CDR3 spells CASSQDYQQGARGEQYF. In DNA, the CDR3 is TGTGCCAGCAGCCAAGATTATCAACAGGGAGCCCGGGGCGAGCAGTACTTC. The V gene is TRBV4-2, the J gene TRBJ2-7; a possible D gene is TRBD1 (6 bases). The germline gives CDR1 LGHNA, CDR2 YNFKEQ. Trimming stripped 0 bases from V and 6 bases from J, with 21 bases between. The CDR3 has 17 residues.

CDR3 amino acids: CASSLGGLARDTQYF. The CDR3 coding sequence is TGTGCCAGCAGCTTAGGGGGACTAGCTAGAGATACGCAGTATTTT. This chain joins TRBV7-2 and TRBJ2-3; the match to TRBD2 covers 9 bases. Unmatched junction bases numbered 4, after V lost 1 base and J lost 5 bases. The CDR3 consists of 15 residues. CDR1 and CDR2 from the germline V gene are SGHTA and FQGNSA.